What follows are 9 T cell receptor beta chains derived from one specimen sequenced in a study of cytomegalovirus exposure and HLA in healthy donors. Both 60 Vbeta primers and 13 Jbeta primers went into the PCR. Here immunoSEQ multiplex PCR was the method, and the copy in TCRdb shows in-frame clones only, minus some. The listing records some 42,000 clones. The sequenced material came from PBMCs. All receptors derive from a man aged 30-40 years in good health and CMV-seronegative.

The chain couples TRBV29-1 to TRBJ1-2; no clear D. This CDR3 has 11 amino acids. The germline CDR1 and CDR2 sequences are SQVTM and ANQGSEA. The V gene lost 3 bases and the J gene lost 10 bases, with 12 bases spanning the gap. The CDR3 coding sequence is TGCAGCGTTGAGCGGCAGCTCTACTACACCTTC. Protein: CSVERQLYYTF. Full variable domain (remainder filled in from reference TRBV29-1 and TRBJ1-2): SAVISQKPSRDICQRGTSLTIQCQVDSQVTMMFWYRQQPGQSLTLIATANQGSEATYESGFVIDKFPISRPNLTFSTLTVSNMSPEDSSIYLCSVERQLYYTFGSGTRLTVV.

The chain carries TRBV29-1 and TRBJ2-1, with D possibly being TRBD2 (5 bases). The germline V gene encodes CDR1 SQVTM and CDR2 ANQGSEA. The CDR3 is 13 residues long. This CDR3 reads CTIKRGPSGEQFF. CDR3 coding DNA: TGCACCATTAAACGCGGTCCGTCGGGGGAGCAGTTCTTC.

The chain carries TRBV18 and TRBJ1-5, with D hard to call. The CDR3 extends over 13 amino acids. From germline, CDR1 is KGHSH and CDR2 LQKENI. V lost 1 base, J lost 5 bases, and 6 bases lay in between. The CDR3 DNA follows: TGTGCCAGCTCACCACAGCGGGATCAGCCCCAGCATTTT. This translates into CASSPQRDQPQHF. Looking up the rest from reference TRBV18 and TRBJ1-5 gives the full variable domain: NAGVMQNPRHLVRRRGQEARLRCSPMKGHSHVYWYRQLPEEGLKFMVYLQKENIIDESGMPKERFSAEFPKEGPSILRIQQVVRGDSAAYFCASSPQRDQPQHFGDGTRLSIL.

The chain employs TRBV25-1 and TRBJ2-1; the D gene is possibly TRBD2 (6 bases). The CDR3 contains 14 residues. Germline V CDR1 and CDR2: MGHDK, SYGVNS. Deletions cut 1 base from V and 5 bases from J, with 9 bases between. This CDR3 is CASSELGGNNEQFF. The CDR3 DNA is TGTGCCAGCAGTGAATTAGGAGGGAACAATGAGCAGTTCTTC.

This chain uses TRBV5-4 with TRBJ1-2; 11 nucleotides agree with TRBD1. Trimming removed 5 bases from V and 4 bases from J; junction bases left unmatched: 7. The germline CDR1 and CDR2 sequences are SGHNT and YYREEE (reference sequence). The length of the CDR3 is 15 residues. CDR3 protein: CASRPGQGEFYGYTF. CDR3 DNA: TGTGCCAGCAGGCCGGGACAGGGGGAATTCTATGGCTACACCTTC. Full variable domain (rest looked up from reference TRBV5-4 and TRBJ1-2): ETGVTQSPTHLIKTRGQQVTLRCSSQSGHNTVSWYQQALGQGPQFIFQYYREEENGRGNFPPRFSGLQFPNYSSELNVNALELDDSALYLCASRPGQGEFYGYTFGSGTRLTVV.

The rearrangement uses TRBV5-1 and TRBJ1-1; 8 nucleotides align to TRBD1. Trimming removed 5 bases from V and 6 bases from J; junction bases left unmatched: 6. The CDR3 spans 13 residues. CDR1 is SGHRS, CDR2 YFSETQ, per germline. The CDR3 reads CASRVAGGPEAFF. The CDR3, as DNA: TGCGCCAGCAGAGTTGCAGGGGGCCCTGAAGCTTTCTTT.

This sequence joins TRBV7-2 and TRBJ1-5, with D tentatively TRBD1 (5 bases). The germline gives CDR1 SGHTA, CDR2 FQGNSA. This CDR3 is 13 amino acids long. With 3 bases removed from V and 5 bases from J, the gap between germline ends came to 8 bases. As DNA, the CDR3 is TGTGCCAGCAGCTTGGTAGGGGATCAGCCCCAGCATTTT. It specifies CASSLVGDQPQHF.

V is TRBV29-1 and J is TRBJ2-7; D not certain. In germline, CDR1 is SQVTM, CDR2 ANQGSEA. The CDR3 has 11 residues. Trimming removed 3 bases from V and 4 bases from J, with 7 bases in between. The CDR3, as DNA: TGCAGCGTTGAGCAGTCTTACGAGCAGTACTTC. It yields the protein CSVEQSYEQYF.

V usage is TRBV15 and J usage is TRBJ1-6, with TRBD1 identical over 7 bases. The CDR3 is 15 residues long. Germline assignment: CDR1 LNHNV and CDR2 YYDKDF (reference sequence). Trimming removed 1 base from V and 7 bases from J; junction bases left unmatched: 4. CDR3 protein: CATSRVGGGNSPLHF. In DNA, the CDR3 is TGTGCCACCAGCAGAGTAGGGGGCGGAAATTCACCCCTCCACTTT.